Sequencing of this TCR beta chain was carried out in a study of T cells after yellow fever vaccination (dated by TCRdb to about 2019). For the wider study: The SMART-Seq v4 Ultra Low Input RNA kit was used to prepare libraries from fractions with low cell numbers. Blood was collected at multiple timepoints before and after primary and secondary immunization, and bulk PBMC replicates and cell subsets were isolated. To follow T-cell clones before and after both primary and booster YFV17D yellow fever vaccination, bulk TCR alpha and beta repertoires underwent longitudinal sequencing. The cohort comprised two healthy male donors, one aged 18 to 29 and one aged 30 to 40 years. Beyond this particular receptor, the publication reports: FACS-sorted repertoires could contain abundant contaminating clonotypes from the bulk population, so computational filtering was required. After the booster, most clones that had expanded after primary vaccination were detected again (approximately 97% of CD4 and under 90% of CD8), suggesting broad maintenance of memory. Only a couple of donors were included in the study, so the extent to which the findings can be generalized is limited. A small share of clonotypes was detected in both CD4 and CD8 compartments, with the overlap likely arising from convergent recombination. Compared with the primary T-cell response, the secondary T-cell response was faster but weaker, reaching its peak on day 5 rather than on day 15.

The treatment or condition label for this specimen denotes: live attenuated yellow fever vaccine strain. At every blood-draw timepoint, two biological replicates of bulk PBMCs were collected. A standard Ficoll-Paque protocol was used to isolate PBMCs from peripheral blood. TriZol was used to extract RNA from bulk PBMCs, from CD4 and CD8 fractions, and from dextramer-positive and dextramer-negative fractions. Details on this clonotype: The clone's antigen remains unknown. Per-base quality was not reported, and no clone a single base away is much larger than it.

The CDR3, cysteine through phenylalanine, is 15 amino acids long. The read is trimmed to its CDR3 DNA, 45 bases read in frame from base 1. V and J lose 3 bases and 6 bases, and a span of 18 bases separates them. Reading the germline V gene gives CDR1 SGHTA and CDR2 FQGNSA. TCR cDNA was made using 5'RACE template switching, a step that added a universal primer site and unique molecular identifiers. cDNA synthesis was primed from both the TCR alpha and TCR beta constant segments. Library amplification involved two PCR steps, and the second step added sample barcodes and sequencing adapters. Libraries were sequenced on Illumina HiSeq 2500 (2x100 bp) or NovaSeq (2x150 bp). The study's own analysis went as follows. Demultiplexing of reads and collapsing into UMI consensus sequences were performed with MIGEC, and V(D)J alignment was carried out with MiXCR. Vaccine-responding clonotypes were defined with edgeR using replicate PBMC samples, requiring FDR below 0.01 and a log2 fold change above 5 up to day 15. CD4 or CD8 identity was assigned to each bulk clonotype according to whether the clonotype was present at higher abundance in the sequenced CD4 repertoire or the sequenced CD8 repertoire. The raw public data were reprocessed by TCRdb itself: fastp quality trimming at Q25, MiXCR clonotype calling, in-frame beta chains only. Each record represents a unique CDR3 protein, reported with the most common genes and DNA among its rows. The V and J calls and clone size come from TCRdb's table, not from the authors' own analysis. This sample gives hundreds of thousands of distinct CDR3 sequences in total; about 13% of them show up just once. The ten largest make up about 14% of the sample.

The TCR originated in a man aged 25 to 40 who received the YFV17D yellow fever vaccine. Sequenced here: PBMCs, sampled on the day of the yellow fever booster vaccination. Here the chain combines TRBV7-2 and TRBJ2-7; a tentative D match to TRBD2 spans 6 bases. The CDR3 reads as follows: CASSFHGRDVPEQYF. The nucleotides are TGTGCCAGCAGCTTCCACGGGAGAGATGTCCCCGAGCAGTACTTC. Supplemented by the reference TRBV7-2 and TRBJ2-7 proteins around the CDR3, the complete variable domain is GAGVSQSPSNKVTEKGKDVELRCDPISGHTALYWYRQSLGQGLEFLIYFQGNSAPDKSGLPSDRFSAERTGGSVSTLTIQRTQQEDSAVYLCASSFHGRDVPEQYFGPGTRLTVT.